One and the same sample provided the 30 T cell receptor beta chains below, sequenced in a study of T cell changes during pregnancy in multiple sclerosis. Assay used: immunoSEQ multiplex PCR; TCRdb lists only in-frame clones, some missing. Of over 65,000 clones listed, about 94% were seen once; the top ten hold 0.58%. The source was peripheral blood, collected in the third trimester of pregnancy. The receptors here all came from a female donor with multiple sclerosis, enrolled in a pregnancy study.

This chain joins TRBV7-6 and TRBJ2-7, with a tentative D call TRBD1 (6 bases). The germline CDR1 and CDR2 sequences are SGHVS and FNYEAQ. The V end was cut by 1 base, the J end by 1 base, with 11 bases between. The CDR3 is 15 amino acids. The CDR3 region is CASSLVSGVSYEQYF. In DNA form, the CDR3 reads TGTGCCAGCAGCTTAGTGTCAGGGGTTTCCTACGAGCAGTACTTC.

The CDR3 coding sequence is TGTGCCAGCAGGGCTTCGGGTAGGGGACAGGGGGCCCCTTATGGCTACACCTTC. Translation gives CASRASGRGQGAPYGYTF. This chain links TRBV25-1 with TRBJ1-2; 12 nucleotides align to TRBD1. CDR1 MGHDK and CDR2 SYGVNS come from the germline V gene. The CDR3 is made up of 18 amino acids. V dropped 6 bases and J dropped 5; count of bases not matched to a gene: 16.

CDR3 sequence reads: CASSGGRIQETQYF. The CDR3 DNA follows: TGTGCCAGCAGTGGGGGCCGGATTCAAGAGACCCAGTACTTC. This chain links TRBV2 with TRBJ2-5, with D tentatively TRBD1 (5 bases). CDR3 length: 14 residues. Germline V gives CDR1 SNHLY, CDR2 FYNNEI. Trimming shortened V by 4 bases and J by 2 bases, and 11 bases separated the two germline ends.

The V gene is TRBV5-6, the J gene TRBJ2-7; no reliable D call. Looked up from germline, CDR1 is SGHDT and CDR2 is YYEEEE. V was pared by 4 bases and J by 1 base, with 12 bases between. The CDR3 sequence is 14 residues long. The CDR3 sequence is CASSPISGSYEQYF. The CDR3 DNA reads TGTGCCAGCAGCCCAATTTCCGGGTCCTACGAGCAGTACTTC.

This clone occurred once. CDR3 protein: CASSLGQGPYGYTF. The CDR3 nucleotides read TGTGCCAGCAGCTTAGGACAGGGGCCTTATGGCTACACCTTC. This chain connects TRBV7-9 to TRBJ1-2; 8 nucleotides agree with TRBD1. Unmatched junction bases numbered 3, after V lost 1 base and J lost 5 bases. Germline V gives CDR1 SEHNR, CDR2 FQNEAQ (reference sequence). The CDR3 spans 14 residues.

The V call is TRBV5-4, the J call TRBJ2-2; 12 nucleotides match TRBD2. Germline values: CDR1 SGHNT, CDR2 YYREEE (reference sequence). Trimming at V came to 3 bases and at J to 7 bases, leaving 7 bases not matched to a gene. This CDR3 comprises 16 residues. Here the CDR3 reads CASSSSGGADSGELFF. CDR3 nucleotide sequence: TGTGCCAGCAGCTCTAGCGGGGGGGCCGACAGCGGGGAGCTGTTTTTT.

The V call is TRBV7-9, the J call TRBJ2-7; a weak D match, TRBD1 (6 bases). The CDR3 totals 15 residues. Trimming took off 2 bases at V and 4 bases at J, with 15 bases between the two ends. CDR1 is SEHNR, CDR2 FQNEAQ, per germline (reference sequence). DNA of the CDR3: TGTGCCAGCAGCTTACCGTACCGGGACACTTACGAGCAGTACTTC. This gives the protein CASSLPYRDTYEQYF. Variable domain in full (rest from reference TRBV7-9 and TRBJ2-7): DTGVSQNPRHKITKRGQNVTFRCDPISEHNRLYWYRQTLGQGPEFLTYFQNEAQLEKSRLLSDRFSAERPKGSFSTLEIQRTEQGDSAMYLCASSLPYRDTYEQYFGPGTRLTVT.

The chain has TRBV9 and TRBJ2-3; 13 positions match TRBD2. The CDR3 covers 16 residues. V lost 0 bases and J lost 8; bases outside the gene matches: 6. Germline values: CDR1 SGDLS, CDR2 YYNGEE. In DNA, the CDR3 is TGTGCCAGCAGCGTAGCGGGGACTAGCGGGGCCGGTACGCAGTATTTT. Its protein product is CASSVAGTSGAGTQYF.

The chain links TRBV19 to TRBJ1-3, with 7 bases identical to TRBD1. The junction had 6 bases not matched to a gene; V was cut back by 4 bases and J by 0 bases. The germline CDR1 and CDR2 sequences are LNHDA and SQIVND (reference sequence). The CDR3 has 16 residues. The CDR3 sequence is CASSKVDRASGNTIYF. The CDR3 DNA reads TGTGCCAGTAGTAAGGTTGACAGGGCCTCTGGAAACACCATATATTTT.

This sequence joins TRBV4-3 and TRBJ2-1; the D gene is possibly TRBD2 (6 bases). In germline, CDR1 is LGHNA, CDR2 YSLEER. Trimming took 0 bases from V and 3 from J, leaving 9 bases between them. CDR3 size: 15 residues. The CDR3 DNA reads TGCGCCAGCAGCCAAGATTTCGGGGGCTACAATGAGCAGTTCTTC. It encodes CASSQDFGGYNEQFF.

This clone was seen a handful of times. The rearrangement joins TRBV21-1 to TRBJ1-2; the DNA was not used to check the table's D call, TRBD1. TRBV21-1 is deemed a pseudogene. The CDR3 contains 13 residues. The CDR3 coding sequence is TGTGCCAGATACAGGGACCTAGAGTATGGCTACACCTTC. It codes for CARYRDLEYGYTF.

Written as DNA, the CDR3 is TGTGCCAGCTCACCAAGACGAACAGGGGGCGAAACTAATGAAAAACTGTTTTTT. Its translation is CASSPRRTGGETNEKLFF. The rearrangement uses TRBV18 and TRBJ1-4; 9 bases map to TRBD1. With V trimmed by 2 bases and J by 1 base, 8 bases remained unmatched. The V gene's germline CDR1 is KGHSH and CDR2 LQKENI. The CDR3 is made up of 18 amino acids.

The chain joins TRBV10-3 to TRBJ2-4; 7 bases fit TRBD1. The junction had 15 bases not matched to a gene; V was cut back by 2 bases and J by 5 bases. This CDR3 has 18 residues. Germline V gene data show CDR1 as ENHRY and CDR2 as SYGVKD. The CDR3 sequence is CAISEGMAGGWGENIQYF. The CDR3 DNA reads as TGTGCCATCAGTGAGGGGATGGCAGGGGGATGGGGAGAAAACATTCAGTACTTC.

The V and J genes are TRBV9 and TRBJ2-1; 13 bases fit TRBD2. Germline CDR1 is SGDLS and CDR2 is YYNGEE. V trimming: 4 bases; J trimming: 6 bases; junction bases outside the gene matches: 13. The CDR3 contains 18 residues. The CDR3 DNA is TGTGCCAGCAGCCCGGAGGGGTTACTAGCGGGGGGGCTCAATGAGCAGTTCTTC. Amino acids: CASSPEGLLAGGLNEQFF.

The genes are TRBV10-3 and TRBJ2-5; 10 positions agree with TRBD1. After removal of 3 bases from V and 0 bases from J, the junction contained 4 bases not matched to a gene. Germline CDR1 and CDR2: ENHRY and SYGVKD. The CDR3 spans 16 residues. In DNA form, the CDR3 reads TGTGCCATCAGTGAATCCGGGACAGGGGACCAAGAGACCCAGTACTTC. It yields the protein CAISESGTGDQETQYF.

The rearrangement joins TRBV13 to TRBJ1-2, with 7 bases matching TRBD1. Germline V gene data show CDR1 as PRHDT and CDR2 as FYEKMQ (reference sequence). This CDR3 spans 13 amino acids. With 5 bases clipped from V and 4 bases from J, the junction kept 4 bases outside the gene matches. The CDR3 reads CASSPRQGYGYTF. The CDR3 coding sequence is TGTGCCAGCAGCCCCCGACAGGGCTATGGCTACACCTTC.

CDR3 DNA: TGTGCCAGTAGTATATGGGGAGCGACTGAAGCTTTCTTT. As protein: CASSIWGATEAFF. This chain joins TRBV19 and TRBJ1-1; unclear D gene. The germline gives CDR1 LNHDA, CDR2 SQIVND (reference sequence). The CDR3 contains 13 residues. V dropped 2 bases and J dropped 5 bases, with 9 bases sitting between them.

The chain recombines TRBV2 with TRBJ1-4, with D possibly matching TRBD1 (6 bases). V gave up 6 bases and J gave up 5 bases, with 13 bases separating them. Germline CDR1 SNHLY, CDR2 FYNNEI. The CDR3 totals 14 residues. Here the CDR3 DNA reads TGTGCCAGCAGGAGGACAGAGAGAAATGAAAAACTGTTTTTT. Protein: CASRRTERNEKLFF.

The rearrangement uses TRBV27 and TRBJ1-2; 9 bases fit TRBD1. V shed 5 bases and J 8 bases; nucleotides not matched to a gene: 18. The CDR3 is 17 residues long. The V gene's germline CDR1 is MNHEY and CDR2 SMNVEV (reference sequence). The CDR3 nucleotides are TGTGCCAGCAGTACCCTTTATCGGGGACAGGGTCACCAAGGCTACACCTTC. Translating it yields CASSTLYRGQGHQGYTF.

The chain couples TRBV4-3 to TRBJ2-3, with D tentatively TRBD1 (7 bases). Between the trimmed V and J ends, which lost 1 base and 3 bases, there was a span of 11 bases. Germline-derived CDR1 and CDR2 are LGHNA and YSLEER. CDR3 length: 15 amino acids. In DNA, the CDR3 is TGCGCCAGCAGCCAAGTCAGGGGGGCGACAGATACGCAGTATTTT. It specifies CASSQVRGATDTQYF.

J is TRBJ2-5 and V is TRBV11-3, with 7 bases matching TRBD1. V dropped 5 bases and J dropped 2; count of bases not matched to a gene: 14. The CDR3 spans 17 residues. Germline V CDR1 and CDR2: SGHNT, YENEEA. The chain's CDR3 is CASSPSFGQAMQETQYF. CDR3 coding DNA: TGTGCCAGCAGCCCTAGTTTCGGACAGGCGATGCAAGAGACCCAGTACTTC. The entire variable domain, with the rest obtained from reference TRBV11-3 and TRBJ2-5, is as follows: EAGVVQSPRYKIIEKKQPVAFWCNPISGHNTLYWYLQNLGQGPELLIRYENEEAVDDSQLPKDRFSAERLKGVDSTLKIQPAELGDSAVYLCASSPSFGQAMQETQYFGPGTRLLVL.

The chain employs TRBV19 and TRBJ1-1; D uncertain. Trimming removed 3 bases at V and 0 bases at J, with 5 bases between. The CDR3 runs 13 residues. CDR1 and CDR2 from the germline V gene are LNHDA and SQIVND (reference sequence). CDR3 in DNA: TGTGCCAGTAGTATCGGGGTGAACACTGAAGCTTTCTTT. Protein product: CASSIGVNTEAFF.

The rearrangement uses TRBV6-6 and TRBJ1-2; 7 positions agree with TRBD1. The ends lost 3 bases at V and 4 bases at J; junction bases unmatched: 5. Per germline, CDR1 MNHNY and CDR2 SVGAGI (reference sequence). The length of the CDR3 is 14 residues. CDR3 sequence (DNA): TGTGCCAGCAGTTATGACAGGGCCGGCTATGGCTACACCTTC. It specifies CASSYDRAGYGYTF.

The J gene is TRBJ2-1, the V gene TRBV20-1, with 7 bases that match TRBD2. The CDR3 contains 10 residues. Losses at the gene ends were 5 bases for V and 11 bases for J; bases not matched to a gene: 3. CDR1 is DFQATT, CDR2 SNEGSKA, per germline (reference sequence). This chain's CDR3 is CSAPGLQQFF. The CDR3 nucleotides are TGCAGTGCTCCGGGACTACAGCAGTTCTTC.

The chain recombines TRBV5-4 with TRBJ2-7; no firm D call. The CDR3 loop spans 14 amino acids. Germline CDR1 reads SGHNT; CDR2 reads YYREEE (reference sequence). Trimming cost V 3 bases and J 4 bases, with 14 bases left between them. The CDR3 nucleotides are TGTGCCAGCAGCTCTTCAGGCCCCCCGTACGAGCAGTACTTC. Protein sequence: CASSSSGPPYEQYF.

The rearrangement uses TRBV5-4 and TRBJ1-2, with 7 bases aligning to TRBD1. V was pared by 4 bases and J by 2 bases, with 8 bases of the junction left unmatched. Germline-derived CDR1 and CDR2 are SGHNT and YYREEE (reference sequence). The length of the CDR3 is 15 residues. The CDR3 is CASSPGTAKNYGYTF. The CDR3 DNA is TGTGCCAGCAGCCCCGGGACAGCAAAAAACTATGGCTACACCTTC.

This chain joins TRBV7-8 and TRBJ2-7; TRBD1 matches at 7 bases. CDR1 and CDR2 (germline): SGHVS, FQNEAQ. The length of the CDR3 is 13 residues. V lost 3 bases and J lost 7; bases outside the gene matches: 6. CDR3 nucleotides: TGTGCCAGCAGCTTCTCAGGGGGTTGGGAGCAGTACTTC. Translation gives CASSFSGGWEQYF.

The chain uses TRBV4-2 and TRBJ1-3; D unresolved. V was pared by 4 bases and J by 8 bases, with 21 bases between. Germline CDR1 is LGHNA and CDR2 is YNFKEQ. The CDR3 is 16 residues long. The CDR3 DNA follows: TGTGCCAGCAGCCTAGATGGAGGGAATGATGAAGACACCATATATTTT. It encodes CASSLDGGNDEDTIYF.

The genes are TRBV4-2 and TRBJ1-4; the D is unclear. CDR3 length: 14 amino acids. V was clipped by 3 bases and J by 3 bases, with 8 bases between them. Germline V CDR1 and CDR2: LGHNA, YNFKEQ. The CDR3 nucleotides are TGTGCCAGCAGCCAGTGGCAATCTAATGAAAAACTGTTTTTT. This gives the protein CASSQWQSNEKLFF.

V and J are TRBV6-5 and TRBJ1-5, with 7 bases aligning to TRBD1. The CDR3 has 15 residues. The V and J ends lost 6 bases and 1 base, in that order; junction bases with no gene match: 6. Germline loops: CDR1 MNHEY, CDR2 SVGAGI. The CDR3 region has the DNA TGTGCCAGCAGCTCCCGGGACAGAAGCAATCAGCCCCAGCATTTT. Encoded protein: CASSSRDRSNQPQHF.